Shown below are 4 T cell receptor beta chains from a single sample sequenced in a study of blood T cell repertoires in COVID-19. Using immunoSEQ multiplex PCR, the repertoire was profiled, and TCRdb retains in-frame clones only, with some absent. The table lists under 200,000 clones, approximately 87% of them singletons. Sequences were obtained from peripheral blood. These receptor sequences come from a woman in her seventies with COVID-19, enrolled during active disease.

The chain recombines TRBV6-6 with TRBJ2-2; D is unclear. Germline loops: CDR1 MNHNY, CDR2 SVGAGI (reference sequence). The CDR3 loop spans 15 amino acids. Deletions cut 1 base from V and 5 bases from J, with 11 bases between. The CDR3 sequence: CASSYFGRKTGELFF. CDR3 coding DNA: TGTGCCAGCAGTTACTTCGGCAGGAAAACCGGGGAGCTGTTTTTT.

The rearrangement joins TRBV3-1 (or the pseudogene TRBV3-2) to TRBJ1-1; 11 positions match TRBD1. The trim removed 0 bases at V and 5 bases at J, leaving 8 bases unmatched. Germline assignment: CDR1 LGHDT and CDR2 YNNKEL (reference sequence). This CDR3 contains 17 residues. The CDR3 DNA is TGTGCCAGCAGCCAAGACCGGACAGGGGGCGGACGAACTGAAGCTTTCTTT. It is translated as CASSQDRTGGGRTEAFF.

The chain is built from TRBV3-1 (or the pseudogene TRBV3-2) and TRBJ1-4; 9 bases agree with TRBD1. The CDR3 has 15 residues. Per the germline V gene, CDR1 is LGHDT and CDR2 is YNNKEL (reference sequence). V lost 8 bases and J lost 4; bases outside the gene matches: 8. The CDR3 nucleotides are TGTGCCAGCGGAGGGGTGACAGGGGGTAATGAAAAACTGTTTTTT. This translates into CASGGVTGGNEKLFF.

The CDR3 spells CASSPGQPNNQPQHF. CDR3 sequence (DNA): TGTGCCAGCAGCCCGGGACAGCCTAACAATCAGCCCCAGCATTTT. V is TRBV3-1 (or the pseudogene TRBV3-2) and J is TRBJ1-5, with 7 bases matching TRBD1. Germline loops: CDR1 LGHDT, CDR2 YNNKEL (reference sequence). With 4 bases clipped from V and 3 bases from J, the junction kept 6 bases outside the gene matches. The CDR3 is 15 amino acids.